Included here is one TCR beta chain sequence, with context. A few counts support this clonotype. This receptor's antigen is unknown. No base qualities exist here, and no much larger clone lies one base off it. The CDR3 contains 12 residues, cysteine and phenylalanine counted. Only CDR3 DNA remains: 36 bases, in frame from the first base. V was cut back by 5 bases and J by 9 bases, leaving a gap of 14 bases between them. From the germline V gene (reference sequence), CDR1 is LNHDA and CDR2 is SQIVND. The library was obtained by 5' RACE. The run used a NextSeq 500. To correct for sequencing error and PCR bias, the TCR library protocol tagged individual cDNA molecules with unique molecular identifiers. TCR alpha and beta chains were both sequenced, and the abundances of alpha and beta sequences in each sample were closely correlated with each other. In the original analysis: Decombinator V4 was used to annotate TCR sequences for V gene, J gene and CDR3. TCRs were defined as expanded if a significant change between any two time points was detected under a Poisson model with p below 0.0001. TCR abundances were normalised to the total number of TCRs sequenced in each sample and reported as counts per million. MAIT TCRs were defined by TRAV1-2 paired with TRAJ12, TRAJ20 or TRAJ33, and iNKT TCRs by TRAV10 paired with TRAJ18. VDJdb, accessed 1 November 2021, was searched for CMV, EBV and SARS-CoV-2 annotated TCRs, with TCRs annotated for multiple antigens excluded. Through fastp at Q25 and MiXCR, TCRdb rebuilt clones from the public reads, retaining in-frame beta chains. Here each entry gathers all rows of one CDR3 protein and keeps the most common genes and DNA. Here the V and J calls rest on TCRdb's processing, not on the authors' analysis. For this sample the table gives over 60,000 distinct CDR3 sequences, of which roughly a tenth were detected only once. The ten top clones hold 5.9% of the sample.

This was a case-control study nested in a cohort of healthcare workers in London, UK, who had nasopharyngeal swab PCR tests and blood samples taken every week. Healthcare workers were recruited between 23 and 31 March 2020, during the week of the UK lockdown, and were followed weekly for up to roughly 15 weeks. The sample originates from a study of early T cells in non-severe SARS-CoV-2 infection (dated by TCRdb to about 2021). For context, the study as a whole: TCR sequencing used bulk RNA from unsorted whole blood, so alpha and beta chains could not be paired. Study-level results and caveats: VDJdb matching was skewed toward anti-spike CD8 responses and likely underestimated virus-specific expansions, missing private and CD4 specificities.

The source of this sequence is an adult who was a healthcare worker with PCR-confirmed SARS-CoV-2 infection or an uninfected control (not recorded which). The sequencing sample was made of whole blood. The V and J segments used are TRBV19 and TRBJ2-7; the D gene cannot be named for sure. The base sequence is TGTGCCAGTAGTTCCTCCTCAATGGGGCAGTACTTC. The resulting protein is CASSSSSMGQYF. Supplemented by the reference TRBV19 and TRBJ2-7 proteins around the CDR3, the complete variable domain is DGGITQSPKYLFRKEGQNVTLSCEQNLNHDAMYWYRQDPGQGLRLIYYSQIVNDFQKGDIAEGYSVSREKKESFPLTVTSAQKNPTAFYLCASSSSSMGQYFGPGTRLTVT.